The 31 T cell receptor beta chains reported below all come from one sample, sequenced in a study of T cells in Graves' hyperthyroidism and ophthalmopathy. The CDR3 regions of TCR beta were amplified from RNA transcripts. Using the HTBI primer set, a first-round RT-PCR was run on the TCR CDR3. One entry per CDR3 protein results from TCRdb running MiXCR on the multiplex PCR reads. The sample consists of some 400,000 distinct CDR3 sequences, approximately 15% of them appearing once. Sequenced sample: blood. The receptors derive from a woman aged 55-70 years with Graves' hyperthyroidism.

This chain connects TRBV20-1 to TRBJ2-5; D may be TRBD1 or TRBD2 (5 bases each). Trimming removed 6 bases from V and 6 bases from J, with 17 bases in between. The germline gives CDR1 DFQATT, CDR2 SNEGSKA (reference sequence). The CDR3 spans 13 residues. CDR3 in amino acids: CSAIQPSGQTQYF. Written as DNA, the CDR3 is TGCAGTGCCATTCAACCCTCGGGGCAGACCCAGTACTTC.

In its sample, this clonotype was seen many times. The chain combines TRBV6-1 with TRBJ2-7; 9 bases are a match to TRBD2. Per the germline V gene, CDR1 is MNHNS and CDR2 is SASEGT. J lost 4 bases, V lost 5 bases, and 9 bases had no gene match. This CDR3 has 15 amino acids. The CDR3: CASSSSGAPPYEQYF. In nucleotides, the CDR3 is TGTGCCAGCAGTTCTAGCGGGGCACCGCCGTACGAGCAGTACTTC.

This clonotype was observed at least ten times. The chain couples TRBV7-9 to TRBJ1-1; D is undetermined. The CDR3 covers 13 residues. The V and J ends lost 3 bases and 4 bases respectively, with 9 bases between them. Germline values: CDR1 SEHNR, CDR2 FQNEAQ (reference sequence). The CDR3 sequence: CASSLDPTTEAFF. As DNA, the CDR3 is TGTGCCAGCAGCTTGGACCCGACCACTGAAGCTTTCTTT.

This clonotype was recorded at least ten times. V is TRBV5-1 and J is TRBJ2-1; TRBD2 matches 14 bases. Germline lookup yields CDR1 SGHRS and CDR2 YFSETQ. The V segment lost 3 bases and the J segment 9 bases; nucleotides outside the gene matches: 11. CDR3 length: 17 amino acids. In nucleotides, the CDR3 is TGCGCCAGCAGCTCACGACTAGCGGGAGGGAGTGAGGGTGAGCAGTTCTTC. As protein: CASSSRLAGGSEGEQFF.

This clonotype showed up many times. The V call is TRBV30, the J call TRBJ2-7, with D possibly TRBD2 on 5 matching bases. V was shortened by 0 bases and J by 2 bases, with 11 bases between the two germline ends. The germline V gene has CDR1 GTSNPN and CDR2 SVGIG (reference sequence). The CDR3 spans 14 residues. In DNA, the CDR3 is TGTGCCTGGAGTGTTTTAGCGTCAACCTACGAGCAGTACTTC. Amino acid sequence: CAWSVLASTYEQYF.

This clonotype has at least ten counts. V and J are TRBV2 and TRBJ1-4, with D uncertain. This CDR3 region has 13 residues. CDR1 is SNHLY and CDR2 is FYNNEI in the germline V gene. The ends were cut back, 4 bases at V and 8 bases at J, with 11 bases in the middle. DNA for the CDR3: TGTGCCAGCAGTGGCGAGATGGCCGAAAAACTGTTTTTT. It specifies CASSGEMAEKLFF.

This clonotype was counted many times. The chain carries TRBV5-5 and TRBJ2-7; TRBD1 aligns across 8 bases. Looked up from germline, CDR1 is SGHKS and CDR2 is YYEKEE (reference sequence). Trimming removed 0 bases from V and 5 bases from J; junction bases left unmatched: 4. The CDR3 contains 14 residues. The CDR3 reads CASSLGTGSNEQYF. As DNA, the CDR3 is TGTGCCAGCAGCTTGGGGACAGGGTCCAACGAGCAGTACTTC. The full variable domain, its missing parts supplied by reference TRBV5-5 and TRBJ2-7, is DAGVTQSPTHLIKTRGQQVTLRCSPISGHKSVSWYQQVLGQGPQFIFQYYEKEERGRGNFPDRFSARQFPNYSSELNVNALLLGDSALYLCASSLGTGSNEQYFGPGTRLTVT.

This clonotype was seen at least ten times. The CDR3 spells CASSAQDRLYEQYF. CDR3 nucleotide sequence: TGTGCCAGCAGCGCTCAGGACAGACTATACGAGCAGTACTTC. V usage is TRBV9 and J usage is TRBJ2-7; possibly TRBD1 for D (6 bases). Germline CDR1 reads SGDLS; CDR2 reads YYNGEE. CDR3 length: 14 amino acids. Trimming left V 3 bases short and J 4 bases short, with 14 bases between.

The chain has TRBV5-5 and TRBJ2-3; D may be TRBD1 (6 bases). The ends were cut back, 4 bases at V and 5 bases at J, with 17 bases in the middle. The CDR3 loop spans 15 amino acids. In germline, CDR1 is SGHKS, CDR2 YYEKEE (reference sequence). The CDR3 bases are TGTGCCAGCAGCCCGGGACAATGGGGCCAAGATACGCAGTATTTT. Amino acid sequence: CASSPGQWGQDTQYF. The whole variable domain, remainder taken from reference TRBV5-5 and TRBJ2-3, is DAGVTQSPTHLIKTRGQQVTLRCSPISGHKSVSWYQQVLGQGPQFIFQYYEKEERGRGNFPDRFSARQFPNYSSELNVNALLLGDSALYLCASSPGQWGQDTQYFGPGTRLTVL.

This chain joins TRBV24-1 and TRBJ2-5; D is possibly TRBD2 (5 bases). Germline CDR1 KGHDR, CDR2 SFDVKD. Trimming left V 0 bases short and J 1 base short, with 8 bases between. The CDR3 is 15 amino acids. The CDR3 sequence: CATSDLRRGQETQYF. DNA of the CDR3: TGTGCCACCAGTGATTTGCGACGGGGCCAAGAGACCCAGTACTTC.

Concerning this clonotype: A much larger clone lies a single base off, so this may be a read error. The CDR3 sequence: CASRLSGDTQYF. DNA of the CDR3: TGTGCCAGTAGGCTGTCCGGAGATACGCAGTATTTT. V and J are TRBV19 and TRBJ2-3; D gene ambiguous. The CDR3 has 12 residues. Deletions cut 6 bases from V and 5 bases from J, with 9 bases between. Germline loops: CDR1 LNHDA, CDR2 SQIVND (reference sequence).

This chain connects TRBV28 to TRBJ2-1; 14 bases are a match to TRBD2. Germline V lookup: CDR1 MDHEN, CDR2 SYDVKM. CDR3 length: 15 amino acids. Unmatched junction bases numbered 5, after V lost 9 bases and J lost 4 bases. The CDR3 sequence is CASTRTSGRYNEQFF. The CDR3 nucleotides read TGTGCCAGTACCCGGACTAGCGGGAGGTACAATGAGCAGTTCTTC. Full variable domain (remainder filled in from reference TRBV28 and TRBJ2-1): DVKVTQSSRYLVKRTGEKVFLECVQDMDHENMFWYRQDPGLGLRLIYFSYDVKMKEKGDIPEGYSVSREKKERFSLILESASTNQTSMYLCASTRTSGRYNEQFFGPGTRLTVL.

The chain combines TRBV30 with TRBJ2-2; TRBD1 agrees at 9 bases. The junction had 11 bases not matched to a gene; V was cut back by 0 bases and J by 3 bases. From germline, CDR1 is GTSNPN and CDR2 SVGIG (reference sequence). The length of the CDR3 is 18 residues. The CDR3 protein is CAWSVHFWDRAYTGELFF. The CDR3 DNA sequence: TGTGCCTGGAGTGTACATTTTTGGGACAGGGCCTACACCGGGGAGCTGTTTTTT.

This clonotype was recorded at least ten times. The chain combines TRBV11-2 with TRBJ2-3; TRBD2 matches at 15 bases. The CDR3 length is 18 residues. Trimming removed 5 bases from V and 0 bases from J; junction bases left unmatched: 6. CDR1 and CDR2 (germline): SGHAT, FQNNGV. The CDR3 sequence: CASSGGLAGGMSTDTQYF. The CDR3 DNA sequence: TGTGCCAGCAGCGGGGGACTAGCGGGAGGAATGAGCACAGATACGCAGTATTTT.

This clonotype was seen a few times. The gene calls are TRBV20-1 and TRBJ2-1; 9 nucleotides line up with TRBD2. V lost 5 bases and J lost 4; bases outside the gene matches: 9. CDR1 DFQATT and CDR2 SNEGSKA come from the germline V gene (reference sequence). The CDR3 totals 15 residues. DNA of the CDR3: TGCAGTGCTCCTCAAGCGGGAGGTGGGTACAATGAGCAGTTCTTC. Its protein is CSAPQAGGGYNEQFF.

This clonotype was seen a few times. One junction end does not reproduce the germline sequence, and a read error may be involved. This chain joins TRBV6-1 and TRBJ2-1; D unresolved. CDR3 length: 14 amino acids. Germline loops: CDR1 MNHNS, CDR2 SASEGT. The CDR3, as DNA: TGTGCCAGCAGTTATCGGACGGAGCACAATGGGCAGTTCTTC. Translating gives CASSYRTEHNGQFF.

This clonotype has more than one count but fewer than ten. In nucleotides, the CDR3 is TGTGCCAGCAGTTCGGCCCCGAGGGGAAAACTGTTTTTT. Protein product: CASSSAPRGKLFF. The genes are TRBV28 and TRBJ1-4, with D perhaps matching TRBD1 (5 bases). CDR3 length equals 13 residues. CDR1 is MDHEN and CDR2 is SYDVKM in the germline V gene. V lost 4 bases and J lost 10, with 13 bases in between.

To note about this clonotype: A much bigger clone sits one base away, suggesting this may be a read error. The rearrangement uses TRBV3-1 and TRBJ2-3; possibly TRBD1 or TRBD2 for D (5 bases each). This CDR3 contains 17 residues. In germline, CDR1 is LGHDT, CDR2 YNNKEL (reference sequence). CDR3 sequence (DNA): TGTGCCAGCAGCCCGGCGACCGGGACCTTCGGCACAGGTACGCAGTATTTT. Protein: CASSPATGTFGTGTQYF.

The CDR3 here is CASSPGRGDTQYF. The CDR3 nucleotides read TGCGCCAGCAGCCCAGGGAGGGGGGATACGCAGTATTTT. The J gene is TRBJ2-3, the V gene TRBV4-1; possibly TRBD2 for D (7 bases). V was cut by 4 bases and J by 6 bases, with 11 bases left in between. Germline V gene data show CDR1 as MGHRA and CDR2 as YSYEKL. There are 13 residues in the CDR3.

This clonotype was counted between two and nine times. The chain couples TRBV28 to TRBJ2-7, with 7 bases lining up with TRBD1. The CDR3 sequence is 17 residues long. Germline trimming cut 6 bases from V and 2 bases from J; bases unmatched to any gene: 16. The germline gives CDR1 MDHEN, CDR2 SYDVKM. The CDR3 sequence: CASRSRTGTDRAYEQYF. CDR3 in DNA: TGTGCCAGCAGAAGTAGAACCGGGACAGATAGGGCCTACGAGCAGTACTTC.

This clonotype has only a few counts. The chain has TRBV7-9 and TRBJ1-2; 7 bases are shared with TRBD1. Per the germline V gene, CDR1 is SEHNR and CDR2 is FQNEAQ (reference sequence). V lost 5 bases to trimming and J lost 4 bases; unmatched junction nucleotides: 4. There are 13 residues in the CDR3. The CDR3 DNA reads as TGTGCCAGCAGCCTACAGGGGACCTATGGCTACACCTTC. Encoded protein: CASSLQGTYGYTF.

As to this clonotype: The junction and the germline gene differ at one end; a read error may be behind it. The rearrangement links TRBV5-4 to TRBJ1-2; the D gene is possibly TRBD1 (5 bases). The CDR3 has 15 amino acids. Germline lookup yields CDR1 SGHNT and CDR2 YYREEE (reference sequence). CDR3 coding DNA: TGTGCCAGCAGTCCCGACAGTCGATCTAACTTTGGCTACACCTTC. It specifies CASSPDSRSNFGYTF.

This sequence joins TRBV11-3 and TRBJ1-1; D is perhaps TRBD1 (5 bases). Trimming removed 5 bases at V and 4 bases at J, with 17 bases between. The CDR3 consists of 15 residues. CDR1 is SGHNT and CDR2 is YENEEA in the germline V gene. The CDR3: CASSAVGAGPTEAFF. CDR3 DNA: TGTGCCAGCAGCGCCGTAGGGGCAGGGCCCACTGAAGCTTTCTTT.

This clonotype has ten or more counts. CDR3 DNA sequence: TGTGCCAGCAGCTTAAAGGCAGATCAAGAGACCCAGTACTTC. Encoded protein: CASSLKADQETQYF. The chain joins TRBV7-9 to TRBJ2-5; D is undetermined. Trimming stripped 2 bases from V and 2 bases from J, with 9 bases between. Germline V CDR1 and CDR2: SEHNR, FQNEAQ (reference sequence). This CDR3 is 14 amino acids long.

This clonotype has only a few counts. J is TRBJ2-2 and V is TRBV6-1; 12 bases match TRBD2. CDR1 is MNHNS and CDR2 is SASEGT in the germline V gene. Losses at the gene ends were 6 bases for V and 5 bases for J; bases not matched to a gene: 10. There are 17 residues in the CDR3. The CDR3: CASRDRGGTSGTGELFF. In DNA form, the CDR3 reads TGTGCCAGCAGGGATAGAGGAGGGACTAGCGGGACCGGGGAGCTGTTTTTT.

This clonotype occurred many times. The chain is built from TRBV18 and TRBJ2-5; 7 bases are a match to TRBD2. The CDR3 contains 13 residues. Germline values: CDR1 KGHSH, CDR2 LQKENI. Trimming at V came to 6 bases and at J to 1 base, leaving 2 bases not matched to a gene. The CDR3 protein is CASSGGTQETQYF. DNA of the CDR3: TGTGCCAGCTCGGGGGGGACCCAAGAGACCCAGTACTTC.

This clonotype was counted at least ten times. The chain uses TRBV10-3 and TRBJ2-2; D is unresolved. The CDR3 is 13 residues long. Germline CDR1 and CDR2: ENHRY and SYGVKD. With 4 bases removed from V and 4 bases from J, the gap between germline ends came to 7 bases. The CDR3 DNA is TGTGCCATCAGTGGACTCTCCACCGGGGAGCTGTTTTTT. It is translated as CAISGLSTGELFF.

The rearrangement links TRBV4-1 to TRBJ2-7, with TRBD2 matching 8 bases. There are 17 residues in the CDR3. The germline V gene has CDR1 MGHRA and CDR2 YSYEKL. Trimming removed 1 base from V and 0 bases from J; junction bases left unmatched: 8. For the CDR3, the DNA is TGCGCCAGCAGCCAAGTATCCTCACTAGCGGCCTCCTACGAGCAGTACTTC. This gives the protein CASSQVSSLAASYEQYF.

There are many counts of this clonotype. The chain uses TRBV12-3 or TRBV12-4 and TRBJ2-2; 7 bases fit TRBD1. Trimming cost V 6 bases and J 0 bases; bases outside gene matches: 4. The CDR3 runs to 15 residues. CDR3 nucleotides: TGTGCCAGCAGGACAGGGACCTCGAACACCGGGGAGCTGTTTTTT. Its translation is CASRTGTSNTGELFF.

This clonotype came up once. This rearrangement joins TRBV7-9 to TRBJ1-1; D is possibly TRBD1 (5 bases). The germline gives CDR1 SEHNR, CDR2 FQNEAQ (reference sequence). This CDR3 spans 14 amino acids. The V and J ends lost 5 bases and 1 base respectively, with 11 bases between them. The CDR3 nucleotides read TGTGCCAGCAGCCCGGGAGGGGCGAACACTGAAGCTTTCTTT. It is translated as CASSPGGANTEAFF.

The J gene is TRBJ2-2, the V gene TRBV5-1; 11 bases match TRBD2. Germline assignment: CDR1 SGHRS and CDR2 YFSETQ. The junction had 5 bases not matched to a gene; V was cut back by 3 bases and J by 10 bases. The CDR3 consists of 14 residues. The CDR3 DNA reads as TGCGCCAGCAGCTCCACTAGCGGGAGTAAGGAGCTGTTTTTT. Its protein product is CASSSTSGSKELFF.